The clone carrying this T cell receptor (beta chain) was recorded a few times. Its specificity is unknown. The CDR3 has 16 amino acids. CDR1 LNHNV and CDR2 YYDKDF come from the germline V gene (reference sequence). J gave up 8 bases and V 0 bases, and 11 bases lay outside the gene matches. Sorting produced populations that all topped 95% purity. These data come from a study of beta chain features in type 1 diabetes. Expressed TCRB transcripts were sequenced because the entire RNA isolate underwent reverse transcription. The protocol was immunoSEQ multiplex PCR, while the TCRdb copy is restricted to in-frame clones and leaves out a portion. The sample has more than 550,000 clones, about an eighth seen once. Study results and caveats: A greater similarity of naive, central memory and Treg TCRB repertoires was seen among patients than among healthy donors. In these data, an HLA type influence on TCRB rearrangement remained unresolved. Among all four CD4+ subsets, Type 1 diabetes patients had TCRB CDR3s that were moderately but significantly shorter. VDJ junctions in type 1 diabetes patients carried more deletions and fewer insertions.

The receptor comes from a man aged 18 to 30 with type 1 diabetes. The J gene is TRBJ1-2, the V gene TRBV15; TRBD1 matches 8 bases. Sequencing input: naive CD4+ T cells from blood. The CDR3 nucleotides are TGTGCCACCAGCAGAGATCTGGGGGCAGGGGGCTACGGCTACACCTTC. It translates to CATSRDLGAGGYGYTF.